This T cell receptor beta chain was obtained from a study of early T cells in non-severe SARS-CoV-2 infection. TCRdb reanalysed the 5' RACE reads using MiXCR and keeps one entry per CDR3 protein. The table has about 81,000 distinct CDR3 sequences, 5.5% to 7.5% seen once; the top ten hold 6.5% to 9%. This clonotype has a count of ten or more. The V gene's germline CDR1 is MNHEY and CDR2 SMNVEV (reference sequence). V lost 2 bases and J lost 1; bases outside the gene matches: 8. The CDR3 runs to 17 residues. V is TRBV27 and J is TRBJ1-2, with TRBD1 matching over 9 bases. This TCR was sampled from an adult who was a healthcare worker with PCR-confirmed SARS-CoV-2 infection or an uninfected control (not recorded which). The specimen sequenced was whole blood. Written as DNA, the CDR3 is TGTGCCAGCAGTTTAACCGGGACAGGGTATATTAACTATGGCTACACCTTC. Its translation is CASSLTGTGYINYGYTF.